These 9 T cell receptor beta chains originate from one sample sequenced in a study of T cell responses to AZD1222 COVID-19 vaccine. The repertoire was sequenced with immunoSEQ multiplex PCR; TCRdb's copy has only in-frame clones and lacks some. The sample has around 140,000 clones; 90% are singletons. Here the sequenced sample was peripheral blood, taken on day 0 of AZD1222 vaccination. The receptors come from an adult in good health.

This clone was detected once. V and J are TRBV5-1 and TRBJ2-5; tentative D call: TRBD1 (6 bases). Germline V gene lookup returns CDR1 SGHRS and CDR2 YFSETQ. The V gene lost 8 bases and the J gene lost 9 bases, with 23 bases spanning the gap. The CDR3 runs 14 residues. DNA for the CDR3: TGCGCCAGTACCTGGGGGCAGATCTTCTGGGCCCAGTACTTC. This translates into CASTWGQIFWAQYF.

V is TRBV6-6 and J is TRBJ1-6, with a tentative D call TRBD1 (6 bases). V gave up 5 bases and J gave up 0 bases, with 14 bases separating them. The CDR3 is 17 amino acids. Germline V gene data show CDR1 as MNHNY and CDR2 as SVGAGI (reference sequence). The CDR3 region is CASSRRGLSSYNSPLHF. The CDR3 coding sequence is TGTGCCAGCAGTCGCAGGGGCCTGAGCTCCTATAATTCACCCCTCCACTTT.

The chain is built from TRBV28 and TRBJ2-5, with D maybe TRBD2 (5 bases). CDR1 and CDR2 from the germline V gene are MDHEN and SYDVKM. This CDR3 spans 14 amino acids. Between the trimmed V and J ends, which lost 7 bases and 4 bases, there was a span of 16 bases. The CDR3: CASTPGSGVETQYF. Here the CDR3 DNA reads TGTGCCAGCACCCCGGGAAGCGGAGTAGAGACCCAGTACTTC.

The chain carries TRBV7-9 and TRBJ1-4; D is perhaps TRBD1 (5 bases). Deletions cut 4 bases from V and 6 bases from J, with 18 bases between. The CDR3 totals 16 residues. Germline-derived CDR1 and CDR2 are SEHNR and FQNEAQ (reference sequence). The CDR3 DNA is TGTGCCAGCAGCTCCCCGAGTGGGGGGTTCGATGAAAAACTGTTTTTT. As protein: CASSSPSGGFDEKLFF.

The chain employs TRBV19 and TRBJ1-2; 7 nucleotides align to TRBD1. CDR1 and CDR2 from the germline V gene are LNHDA and SQIVND (reference sequence). The CDR3 has 13 residues. V trimming: 3 bases; J trimming: 7 bases; junction bases outside the gene matches: 5. CDR3 in amino acids: CASSITDRRGYTF. For the CDR3, the DNA is TGTGCCAGTAGTATCACGGACAGGCGTGGCTACACCTTC.

The gene calls are TRBV11-1 and TRBJ2-1; no firm D call. The V end was cut by 1 base, the J end by 0 bases, with 10 bases between. The CDR3 sequence is 16 residues long. Germline CDR1 and CDR2: SGHAT and FQDESV (reference sequence). The CDR3 sequence: CASSLGGWSSYNEQFF. CDR3 DNA: TGTGCCAGCAGCTTAGGAGGATGGAGCTCCTACAATGAGCAGTTCTTC.

A remark on this clone: Other DNA sequences from this sample encode an identical CDR3 as well. V and J are TRBV27 and TRBJ2-7, with D perhaps matching TRBD1 (5 bases). V was cut by 3 bases and J by 0 bases, with 9 bases left in between. Germline CDR1 reads MNHEY; CDR2 reads SMNVEV (reference sequence). CDR3 length equals 14 residues. The CDR3 loop reads CASSFGQGSYEQYF. The DNA of the CDR3 is TGTGCCAGCAGTTTTGGGCAGGGCTCCTACGAGCAGTACTTC.

The V gene is TRBV19, the J gene TRBJ1-1; D unclear. Trimming stripped 6 bases from V and 9 bases from J, with 14 bases between. This CDR3 comprises 12 residues. Germline CDR1 is LNHDA and CDR2 is SQIVND (reference sequence). Here the CDR3 DNA reads TGTGCCAGTAGCAGCGGGGTGGTTAAAGCTTTCTTT. Protein product: CASSSGVVKAFF.

This sequence joins TRBV30 and TRBJ1-5; D not resolved. CDR1 is GTSNPN, CDR2 SVGIG, per germline (reference sequence). The CDR3 length is 13 residues. Trimming took off 5 bases at V and 4 bases at J, with 12 bases between the two ends. The CDR3: CAWAPRGNQPQHF. CDR3 nucleotide sequence: TGTGCCTGGGCACCCCGGGGTAATCAGCCCCAGCATTTT.